This TCR beta chain appears in the sequencing data of a study of T cell responses to AZD1222 COVID-19 vaccine. Measured with immunoSEQ multiplex PCR; TCRdb has only the in-frame clones, and not every one. Among roughly 99,000 clones listed, around nine tenths were seen once. Study results and caveats: The study found vaccine-associated CD4 TCRs spanning spike, dominant at 160-218 and 743-854. Spike-specific TCR breadth rose after two AZD1222 doses, and depth rose as well. Repertoire sampling occurred only after the peak T cell response.

On this clone: As yet, its antigen is unknown.

V trimming: 6 bases; J trimming: 3 bases; junction bases outside the gene matches: 13. The CDR3 extends over 17 amino acids. Germline V gives CDR1 SGHAT, CDR2 FQNNGV. This receptor was identified in an adult in good health. The input for sequencing was peripheral blood, taken on day 0 of AZD1222 vaccination. The chain recombines TRBV11-2 with TRBJ2-1; 8 bases are a match to TRBD2. This CDR3 is CASRKEGRLAYYNEQFF. In nucleotides, the CDR3 is TGTGCCAGCAGAAAAGAAGGGAGACTAGCGTACTACAATGAGCAGTTCTTC.